The table lists the clone carrying this T cell receptor (beta chain) with a count of one. This specimen comes from a study of blood T cell repertoires in COVID-19. At the level of the study: The United States, Italy and Spain provided the acute and convalescent COVID-19 samples.

In the authors' methods: Quantification of nucleated cells was approximated via reference gene primer amplification. Assay: immunoSEQ multiplex PCR; the TCRdb copy retains only in-frame clones and omits some. Clonal size and the V and J genes are those of that table, whereas D and trimming came from the DNA. In the table there are approximately 100,000 clones, approximately 80% of which are singletons. This CDR3 has 15 amino acids. V was trimmed by 5 bases and J by 2 bases, leaving 16 bases between them. CDR1 is SEHNR and CDR2 is FQNEAQ in the germline V gene (reference sequence). The origin of this receptor is a human donor in a cohort sampled during active COVID-19. Input material: peripheral blood. The chain combines TRBV7-9 with TRBJ2-7, with D perhaps matching TRBD1 (5 bases). The CDR3 nucleotides are TGTGCCAGCAGCCAGGGCGGTGGGTCCCCCTACGAGCAGTACTTC. Translating gives CASSQGGGSPYEQYF.